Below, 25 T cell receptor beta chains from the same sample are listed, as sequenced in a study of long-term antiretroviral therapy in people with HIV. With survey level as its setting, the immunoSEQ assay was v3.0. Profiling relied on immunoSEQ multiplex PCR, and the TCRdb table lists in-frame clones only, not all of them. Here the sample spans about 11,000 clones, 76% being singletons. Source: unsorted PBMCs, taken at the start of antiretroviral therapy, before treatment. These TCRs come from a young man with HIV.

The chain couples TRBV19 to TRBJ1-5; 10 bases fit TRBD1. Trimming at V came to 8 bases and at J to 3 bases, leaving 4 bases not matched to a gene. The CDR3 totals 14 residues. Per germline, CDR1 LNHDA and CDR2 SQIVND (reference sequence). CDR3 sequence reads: CASRDRGLNQPQHF. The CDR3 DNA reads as TGTGCCAGTCGGGACAGGGGACTCAATCAGCCCCAGCATTTT. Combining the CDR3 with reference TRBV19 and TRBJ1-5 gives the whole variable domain DGGITQSPKYLFRKEGQNVTLSCEQNLNHDAMYWYRQDPGQGLRLIYYSQIVNDFQKGDIAEGYSVSREKKESFPLTVTSAQKNPTAFYLCASRDRGLNQPQHFGDGTRLSIL.

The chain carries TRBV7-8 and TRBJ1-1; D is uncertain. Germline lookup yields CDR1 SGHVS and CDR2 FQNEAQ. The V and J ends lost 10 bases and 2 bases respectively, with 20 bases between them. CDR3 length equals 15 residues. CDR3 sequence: CAILRTDHINTEAFF. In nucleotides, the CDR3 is TGTGCCATCCTACGGACGGATCACATTAACACTGAAGCTTTCTTT.

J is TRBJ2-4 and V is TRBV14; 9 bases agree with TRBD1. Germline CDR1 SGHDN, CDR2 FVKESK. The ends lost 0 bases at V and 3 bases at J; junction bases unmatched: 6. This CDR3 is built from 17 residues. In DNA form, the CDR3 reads TGTGCCAGCAGCCAAGAGGCCAGGACAGGGGTCAAAAACATTCAGTACTTC. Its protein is CASSQEARTGVKNIQYF.

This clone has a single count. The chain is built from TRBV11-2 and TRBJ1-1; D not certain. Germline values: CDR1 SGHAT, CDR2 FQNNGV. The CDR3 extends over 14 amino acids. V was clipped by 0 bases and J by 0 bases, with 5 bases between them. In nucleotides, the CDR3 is TGTGCCAGCAGCTTAGATACGGTGAACACTGAAGCTTTCTTT. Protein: CASSLDTVNTEAFF.

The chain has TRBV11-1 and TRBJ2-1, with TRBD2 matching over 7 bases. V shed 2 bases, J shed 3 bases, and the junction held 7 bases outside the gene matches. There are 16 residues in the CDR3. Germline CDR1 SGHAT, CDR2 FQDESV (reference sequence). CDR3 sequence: CASSLKPRESYNEQFF. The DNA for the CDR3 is TGTGCCAGCAGCTTAAAACCGCGGGAGAGCTACAATGAGCAGTTCTTC.

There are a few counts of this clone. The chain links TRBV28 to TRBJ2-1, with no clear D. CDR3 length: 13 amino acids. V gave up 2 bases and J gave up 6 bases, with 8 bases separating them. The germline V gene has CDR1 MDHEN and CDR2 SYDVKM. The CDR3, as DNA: TGTGCCAGCAGTTTAGGGCCTATCAATGAGCAGTTCTTC. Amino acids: CASSLGPINEQFF.

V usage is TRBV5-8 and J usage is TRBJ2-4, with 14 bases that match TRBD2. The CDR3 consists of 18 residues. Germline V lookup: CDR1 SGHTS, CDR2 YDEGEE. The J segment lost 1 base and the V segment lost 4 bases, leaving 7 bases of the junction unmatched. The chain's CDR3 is CASSRGTSGSSAKNIQYF. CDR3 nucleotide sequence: TGTGCCAGCAGCCGGGGGACTAGCGGGAGCTCGGCCAAAAACATTCAGTACTTC. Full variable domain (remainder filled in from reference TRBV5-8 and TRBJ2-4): EAGVTQSPTHLIKTRGQQATLRCSPISGHTSVYWYQQALGLGLQFLLWYDEGEERNRGNFPPRFSGRQFPNYSSELNVNALELEDSALYLCASSRGTSGSSAKNIQYFGAGTRLSVL.

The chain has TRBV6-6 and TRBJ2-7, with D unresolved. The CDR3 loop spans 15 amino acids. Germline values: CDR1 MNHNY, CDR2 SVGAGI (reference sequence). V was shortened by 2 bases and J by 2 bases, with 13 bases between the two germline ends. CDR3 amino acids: CASSYPEDGTYEQYF. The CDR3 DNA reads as TGTGCCAGCAGTTACCCAGAGGACGGTACCTACGAGCAGTACTTC.

This CDR3 reads CASSLTGMNTEAFF. The CDR3 DNA sequence: TGTGCCAGCAGTTTAACAGGGATGAACACTGAAGCTTTCTTT. J is TRBJ1-1 and V is TRBV27; TRBD1 might be the D (6 bases). CDR3 size: 14 residues. Trimming took 2 bases from V and 0 from J, leaving 7 bases between them. Germline-derived CDR1 and CDR2 are MNHEY and SMNVEV (reference sequence).

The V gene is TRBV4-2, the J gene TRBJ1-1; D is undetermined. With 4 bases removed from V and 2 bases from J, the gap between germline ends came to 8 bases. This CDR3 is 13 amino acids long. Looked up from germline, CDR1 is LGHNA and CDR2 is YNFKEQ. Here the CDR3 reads CASSLWENTEAFF. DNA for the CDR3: TGTGCCAGCAGCCTTTGGGAAAACACTGAAGCTTTCTTT.

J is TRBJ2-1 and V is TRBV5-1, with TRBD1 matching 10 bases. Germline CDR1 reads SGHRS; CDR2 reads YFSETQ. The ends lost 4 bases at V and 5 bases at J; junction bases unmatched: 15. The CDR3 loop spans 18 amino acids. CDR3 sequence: CASSLGGDRGQLHNEQFF. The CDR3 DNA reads TGCGCCAGCAGCCTTGGAGGCGACAGGGGGCAACTCCACAATGAGCAGTTCTTC.

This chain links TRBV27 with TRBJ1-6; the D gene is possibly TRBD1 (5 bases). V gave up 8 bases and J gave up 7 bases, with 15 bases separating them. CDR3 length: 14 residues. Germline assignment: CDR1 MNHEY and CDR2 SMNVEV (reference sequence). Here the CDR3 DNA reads TGTGCCAGCGGTCCGGGACGACAGAATTCACCCCTCCACTTT. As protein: CASGPGRQNSPLHF.

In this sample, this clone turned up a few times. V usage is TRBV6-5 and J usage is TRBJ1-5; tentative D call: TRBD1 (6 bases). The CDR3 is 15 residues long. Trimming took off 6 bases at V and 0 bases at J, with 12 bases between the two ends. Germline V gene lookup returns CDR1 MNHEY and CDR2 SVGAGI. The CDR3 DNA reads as TGTGCCAGCAGCCCCCGGGGGCATAGCAATCAGCCCCAGCATTTT. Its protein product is CASSPRGHSNQPQHF.

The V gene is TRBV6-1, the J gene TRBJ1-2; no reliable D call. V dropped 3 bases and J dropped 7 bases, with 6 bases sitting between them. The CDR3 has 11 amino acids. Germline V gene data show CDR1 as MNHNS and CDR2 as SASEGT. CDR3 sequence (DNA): TGTGCCAGCAGTGAGGGCCGTGGCTACACCTTC. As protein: CASSEGRGYTF.

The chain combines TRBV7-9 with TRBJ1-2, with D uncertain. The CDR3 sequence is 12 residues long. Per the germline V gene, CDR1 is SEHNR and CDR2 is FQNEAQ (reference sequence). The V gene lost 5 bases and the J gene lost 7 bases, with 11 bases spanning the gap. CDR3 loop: CASSPSEPGYTF. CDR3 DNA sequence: TGTGCCAGCAGCCCCTCGGAGCCTGGCTACACCTTC.

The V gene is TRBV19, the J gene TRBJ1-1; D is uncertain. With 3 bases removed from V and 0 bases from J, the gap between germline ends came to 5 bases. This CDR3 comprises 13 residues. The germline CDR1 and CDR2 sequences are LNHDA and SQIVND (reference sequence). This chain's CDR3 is CASSIGVNTEAFF. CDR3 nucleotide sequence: TGTGCCAGTAGTATCGGGGTGAACACTGAAGCTTTCTTT.

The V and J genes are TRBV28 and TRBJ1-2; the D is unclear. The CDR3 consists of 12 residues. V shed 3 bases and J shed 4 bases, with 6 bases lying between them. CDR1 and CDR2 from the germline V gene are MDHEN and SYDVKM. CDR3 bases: TGTGCCAGCAGTTTCAGCGCCTATGGCTACACCTTC. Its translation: CASSFSAYGYTF.

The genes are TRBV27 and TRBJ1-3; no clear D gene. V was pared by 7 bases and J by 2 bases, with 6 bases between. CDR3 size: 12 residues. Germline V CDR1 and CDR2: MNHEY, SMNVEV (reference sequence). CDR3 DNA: TGTGCCAGCAAGGGCGCTGGAAACACCATATATTTT. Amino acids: CASKGAGNTIYF.

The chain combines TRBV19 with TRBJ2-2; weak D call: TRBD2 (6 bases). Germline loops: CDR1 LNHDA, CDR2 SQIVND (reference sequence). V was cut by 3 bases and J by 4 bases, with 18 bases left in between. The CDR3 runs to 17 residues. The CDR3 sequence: CASSMVAGHYVTGELFF. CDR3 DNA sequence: TGTGCCAGTAGTATGGTTGCGGGGCATTATGTCACCGGGGAGCTGTTTTTT.

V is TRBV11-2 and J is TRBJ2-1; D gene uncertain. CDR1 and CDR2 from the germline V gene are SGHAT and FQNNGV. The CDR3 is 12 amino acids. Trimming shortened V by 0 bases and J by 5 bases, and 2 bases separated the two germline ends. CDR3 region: CASSLDHNEQFF. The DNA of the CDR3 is TGTGCCAGCAGCTTAGACCACAATGAGCAGTTCTTC.

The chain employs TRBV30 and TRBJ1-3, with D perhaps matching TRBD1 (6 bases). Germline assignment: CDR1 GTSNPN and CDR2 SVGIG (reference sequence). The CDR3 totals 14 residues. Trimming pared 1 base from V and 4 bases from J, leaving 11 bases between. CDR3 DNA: TGTGCCTGGAGTGCCCTAACAGGGGGAAACACCATATATTTT. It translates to CAWSALTGGNTIYF.

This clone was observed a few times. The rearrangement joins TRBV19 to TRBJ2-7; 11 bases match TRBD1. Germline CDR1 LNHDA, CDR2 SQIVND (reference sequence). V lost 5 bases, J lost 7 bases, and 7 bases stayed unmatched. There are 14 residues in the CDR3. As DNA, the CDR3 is TGTGCCAGTAGTGCAGGACAGGGGGCACTTGAGCAGTACTTC. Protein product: CASSAGQGALEQYF.

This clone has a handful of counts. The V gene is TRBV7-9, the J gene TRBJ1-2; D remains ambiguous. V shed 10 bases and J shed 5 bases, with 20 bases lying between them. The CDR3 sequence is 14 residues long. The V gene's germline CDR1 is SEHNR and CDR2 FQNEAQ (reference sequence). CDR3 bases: TGTGCCACCCCTCGGAGTTCGGATGGATATGGCTACACCTTC. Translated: CATPRSSDGYGYTF.

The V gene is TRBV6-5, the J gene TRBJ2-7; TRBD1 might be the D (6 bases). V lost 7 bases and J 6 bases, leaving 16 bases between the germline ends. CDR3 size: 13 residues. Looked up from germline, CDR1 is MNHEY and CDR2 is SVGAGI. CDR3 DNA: TGTGCCAGCACCGAAGGGGGTTTGGCCGAGCAGTACTTC. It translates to CASTEGGLAEQYF.

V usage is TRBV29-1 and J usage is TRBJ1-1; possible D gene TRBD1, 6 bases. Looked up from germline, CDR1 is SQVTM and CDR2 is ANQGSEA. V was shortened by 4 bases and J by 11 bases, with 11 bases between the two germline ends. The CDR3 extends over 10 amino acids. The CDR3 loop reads CSVGGAQAFF. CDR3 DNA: TGCAGCGTTGGGGGGGCGCAGGCTTTCTTT. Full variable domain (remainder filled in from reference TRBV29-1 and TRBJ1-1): SAVISQKPSRDICQRGTSLTIQCQVDSQVTMMFWYRQQPGQSLTLIATANQGSEATYESGFVIDKFPISRPNLTFSTLTVSNMSPEDSSIYLCSVGGAQAFFGQGTRLTVV.